This is a list of T cell receptor beta chains from one sample in a study of CXCR3-negative and CXCR3-positive naive CD8 T cells. After re-calling the 5' RACE reads, TCRdb lists one entry per CDR3 protein, DNA absent. This repertoire includes about 30,000 distinct CDR3 sequences. Material for sequencing was memory CD8+ T cells from blood. The receptors here all came from a human donor in good health. Some clones in this sample may be carry-over from other donors' samples. CDR3s include the opening cysteine and the closing phenylalanine or tryptophan.

j_gene,v_gene,CDR3aa
TRBJ1-4,TRBV25-1,CASSEWEAVTNEKLFF
TRBJ1-3,TRBV7-9,CASTIPPGNTIYF
TRBJ2-7,TRBV27,CASSLLAGSEQYF
TRBJ1-2,TRBV5-6,CASSFAWTALNYGYTF
TRBJ2-7,TRBV4-1,CASSQWSGSYYEQYF
TRBJ2-7,TRBV7-3,CASSPSGGYPYEQYF
TRBJ2-3,TRBV7-9,CASSYQQGTDTQYF
TRBJ2-5,TRBV7-9,CASSSLAGEETQYF
TRBJ1-6,TRBV20-1,CSATSGGVVGNSPLHF
TRBJ2-1,TRBV7-2,CASSLDLQGPYNEQFF